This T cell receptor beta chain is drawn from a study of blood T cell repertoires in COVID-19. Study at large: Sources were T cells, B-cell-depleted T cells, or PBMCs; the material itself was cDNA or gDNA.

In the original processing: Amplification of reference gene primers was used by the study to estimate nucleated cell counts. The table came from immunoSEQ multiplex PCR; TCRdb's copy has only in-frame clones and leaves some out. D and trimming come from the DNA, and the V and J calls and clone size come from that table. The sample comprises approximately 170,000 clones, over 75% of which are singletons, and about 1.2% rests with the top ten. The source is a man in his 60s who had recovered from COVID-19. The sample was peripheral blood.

CDR3: CASSLLHFTGANEKLFF. DNA of the CDR3: TGTGCCAGCAGCCTCTTGCATTTTACAGGGGCAAATGAAAAACTGTTTTTT. The chain carries TRBV16 and TRBJ1-4; 7 bases fit TRBD1. Trimming at V came to 4 bases and at J to 5 bases, leaving 13 bases not matched to a gene. Germline CDR1 reads KGHSY; CDR2 reads FQNENV. The CDR3 extends over 17 amino acids.